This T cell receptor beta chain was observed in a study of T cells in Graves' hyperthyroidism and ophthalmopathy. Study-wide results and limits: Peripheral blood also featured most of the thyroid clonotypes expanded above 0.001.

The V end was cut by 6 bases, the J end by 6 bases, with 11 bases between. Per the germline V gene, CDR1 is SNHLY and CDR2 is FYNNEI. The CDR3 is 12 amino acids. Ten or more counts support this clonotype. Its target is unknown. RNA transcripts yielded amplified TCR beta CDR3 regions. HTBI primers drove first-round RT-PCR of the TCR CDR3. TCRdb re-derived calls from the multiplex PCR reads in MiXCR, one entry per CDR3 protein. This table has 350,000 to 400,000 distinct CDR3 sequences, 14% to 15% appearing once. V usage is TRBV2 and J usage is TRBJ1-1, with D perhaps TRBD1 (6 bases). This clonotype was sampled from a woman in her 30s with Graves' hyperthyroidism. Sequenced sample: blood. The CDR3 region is CASRGDISEAFF. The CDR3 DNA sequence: TGTGCCAGCAGGGGGGACATTTCTGAAGCTTTCTTT.